This TCR beta chain is drawn from a study of monozygotic twins with cystic fibrosis. Whole-study findings and limits: Clonality was generally low (median approximately 0.009), higher in the most severe patients. V usage most resembled the co-twin in 13 of 16 pairs. Monozygotic CF twins shared more identical nucleotide clonotypes than unrelated patients.

Only in-frame clones appear in the TCRdb table, and some are missing; sequencing was by immunoSEQ multiplex PCR. The data contain about 9,200 clones, over 99% of them seen just once; the ten biggest clones take up roughly 0.45%. To note about this clone: The antigen is undetermined.

V lost 5 bases and J lost 0, with 11 bases in between. Germline V lookup: CDR1 MNHEY, CDR2 SMNVEV (reference sequence). This CDR3 comprises 14 residues. The sequenced sample consisted of blood. The source is a man between 18 and 29 years old with cystic fibrosis. V usage is TRBV27 and J usage is TRBJ2-7, with D unresolved. The chain's CDR3 is CASSSFGGSYEQYF. CDR3 DNA sequence: TGTGCCAGCAGTAGCTTTGGCGGCTCCTACGAGCAGTACTTC.